Sequencing of this T cell receptor beta chain was carried out in a study of T-cell reconstitution after alpha-beta-depleted transplantation in children. There are 15 residues in the CDR3. CDR1 and CDR2 from the germline V gene are SEHNR and FQNEAQ (reference sequence). V shed 1 base, J shed 7 bases, and the junction held 9 bases outside the gene matches. Preparation of the TCRbeta library was carried out with unique molecular identifiers. One entry per CDR3 protein results from TCRdb running MiXCR on the PCR reads. Here the sample spans about 540,000 distinct CDR3 sequences, 25% to 30% being singletons.

The material was PBMCs, obtained before TCRalphabeta/CD19-depleted stem cell transplant. The chain is built from TRBV7-9 and TRBJ2-7; TRBD2 matches at 8 bases. The TCR was taken from a boy under two years old with Wiskott-Aldrich syndrome, due to receive a stem cell transplant. CDR3 bases: TGTGCCAGCAGCTTAGAGGCGGGAGGCCCGAGGGAGCAGTACTTC. This encodes CASSLEAGGPREQYF.